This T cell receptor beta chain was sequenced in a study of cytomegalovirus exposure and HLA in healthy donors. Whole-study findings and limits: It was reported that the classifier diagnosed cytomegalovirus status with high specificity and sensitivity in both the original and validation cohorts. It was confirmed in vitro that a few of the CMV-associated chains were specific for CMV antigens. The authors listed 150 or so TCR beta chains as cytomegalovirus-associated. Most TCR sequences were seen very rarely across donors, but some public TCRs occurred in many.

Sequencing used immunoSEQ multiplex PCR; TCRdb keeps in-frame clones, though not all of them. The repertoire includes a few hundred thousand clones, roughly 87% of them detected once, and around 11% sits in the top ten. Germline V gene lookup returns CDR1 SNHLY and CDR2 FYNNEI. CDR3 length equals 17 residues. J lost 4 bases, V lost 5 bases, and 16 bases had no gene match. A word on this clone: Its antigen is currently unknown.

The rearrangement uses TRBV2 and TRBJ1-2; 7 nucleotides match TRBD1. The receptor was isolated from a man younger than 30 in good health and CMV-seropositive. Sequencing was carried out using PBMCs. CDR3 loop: CASSQEGRQGGFYGYTF. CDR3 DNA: TGTGCCAGCAGTCAAGAGGGACGACAGGGTGGATTCTATGGCTACACCTTC.